Listed below are T cell receptor beta chains from one sample, sequenced in a study of CD8 T cells in ankylosing spondylitis. TCRdb ran MiXCR on the 5' RACE reads and lists one entry per CDR3 protein. The sample holds 150,000 to 200,000 distinct CDR3 sequences; 15% to 20% are singletons and the top ten take roughly 8%. The sequenced material came from blood, either unsorted or a sorted T cell fraction (not recorded which). The receptors were sampled from a male donor with ankylosing spondylitis or in good health (not recorded which). Both conserved end residues are part of each CDR3. D genes are given only for firm matches. The size field is filled for only some rows; it gives once, few, many or a size class.

TRBV5-6	TRBJ1-5	few	TRBD1	TGTGCCAGCACCCGGACAGGGGGCAATCAGCCCCAGCATTTT	CASTRTGGNQPQHF
TRBV20-1	TRBJ1-1	many	-	TGCAGTGCGGCAGGAAACACTGAAGCTTTCTTT	CSAAGNTEAFF
TRBV5-1	TRBJ1-1	few	-	TGCGCCAGCAGCGTCTCAACGATGAACACTGAAGCTTTCTTT	CASSVSTMNTEAFF
TRBV7-6	TRBJ2-1	many	-	TGTGCCAGCAGCTTATCTGACGACAATGAGCAGTTCTTC	CASSLSDDNEQFF
TRBV7-9	TRBJ2-1	-	TRBD1	TGTGCCAGCAGCTTACTCGGGACAGGGGTGAATGAGCAGTTCTTC	CASSLLGTGVNEQFF
TRBV20-1	TRBJ1-4	many	TRBD1	TGCAGTGCTAGCAAAAACAGGGGATTTAATGAAAAACTGTTTTTT	CSASKNRGFNEKLFF
TRBV5-1	TRBJ1-4	many	TRBD1	TGCGCCAGCAGCCGGGGACAGGGTAATGAAAAACTGTTTTTT	CASSRGQGNEKLFF
TRBV5-1	TRBJ1-4	-	TRBD1	TGCGCCAGCAGCTTTGGACAGGCCGAAAAACTGTTTTTT	CASSFGQAEKLFF
TRBV2	TRBJ2-7	-	TRBD1	TGTGCCAGCAGCGAAGAACAGGGGTACGAGCAGTACTTC	CASSEEQGYEQYF
TRBV10-3	TRBJ1-4	-	TRBD1	TGTGCCATCAGTTCCGGGACAGGGGATGAAAAACTGTTTTTT	CAISSGTGDEKLFF
TRBV29-1	TRBJ1-1	-	-	TGCAGCGTTGGTTCCATTGAAGCTTTCTTT	CSVGSIEAFF
TRBV6-1	TRBJ1-1	many	TRBD1	TGTGCCAGCAGTCCACAGGGGGCGGGGAACACTGAAGCTTTCTTT	CASSPQGAGNTEAFF
TRBV15	TRBJ1-1	few	-	TGTGCCACCAGCAGACCCGTTAGGAACACTGAAGCTTTCTTT	CATSRPVRNTEAFF
TRBV20-1	TRBJ2-7	many	-	TGCAGCGCCTTGAGGGGGACGAAAAACGAGCAGTACTTC	CSALRGTKNEQYF
TRBV7-6	TRBJ1-5	many	-	TGTGCCAGCAGCCGGGGGGTCCATCAGCCCCAGCATTTT	CASSRGVHQPQHF
TRBV7-3	TRBJ1-1	many	TRBD1	TGTGCCAGCAGCCCCCGACAGGGGGGGTCTGAAGCTTTCTTT	CASSPRQGGSEAFF
TRBV5-5	TRBJ2-3	few	TRBD2	TGTGCCAGCAGCTTGCCTCTAGCGGCTAGCACAGATACGCAGTATTTT	CASSLPLAASTDTQYF
TRBV24-1	TRBJ2-7	many	-	TGTGCCACCAGTCTCCCAGGGGACACCGAGCAGTACTTC	CATSLPGDTEQYF
TRBV2	TRBJ2-2	-	-	TGTGCCAGCAGATCACAAAGCTTGAACACCGGGGAGCTGTTTTTT	CASRSQSLNTGELFF
TRBV3-1	TRBJ2-1	many	-	TGTGCCAGCAGCGTAGGGGGAGGGCCCTCTGGTGAGCAGTTCTTC	CASSVGGGPSGEQFF
TRBV7-2	TRBJ1-5	few	-	TGTGCCAGCAGCTTAGGGATTTATAGCAATCAGCCCCAGCATTTT	CASSLGIYSNQPQHF
TRBV6-1	TRBJ1-3	many	-	TGTGCCAGCAGTCCCCGAAGTGCCGAAAACACCATATATTTT	CASSPRSAENTIYF
TRBV5-1	TRBJ2-1	many	TRBD2	TGCGCCAGCAGCTTGGTTGGCGGGAGGTACAATGAGCAGTTCTTC	CASSLVGGRYNEQFF
TRBV3-1	TRBJ2-2	many	-	TGTGCCAGCAGCCAACCTGGGGTTGGGGAGCTGTTTTTT	CASSQPGVGELFF
TRBV5-6	TRBJ2-5	many	-	TGTGCCAGCAGCTTCACTAGCAGCGAGACCCAGTACTTC	CASSFTSSETQYF
TRBV3-1	TRBJ2-5	few	TRBD1	TGTGCCAGCAGCTCCTGGGGCCTGACAGGGGAGACTGGGAAGACCCAGTACTTC	CASSSWGLTGETGKTQYF
TRBV2	TRBJ2-3	many	TRBD1	TGTGCCAGCAGTGGAGGGGGCCGCACAGATACGCAGTATTTT	CASSGGGRTDTQYF
TRBV5-4	TRBJ2-7	-	TRBD2	TGTGCCAGCAGCTCCTCCGGGACTAGCGGATACGAGCAGTACTTC	CASSSSGTSGYEQYF
TRBV20-1	TRBJ1-5	few	-	TGCAGTGCTAGGGCAGAAACCAATCAGCTCCAGCATTTT	CSARAETNQLQHF
TRBV30	TRBJ2-7	-	-	TGTGCCTGGAGTGTAAATGCCCTCAACTACGAGCAGTACTTC	CAWSVNALNYEQYF
TRBV28	TRBJ2-1	-	-	TGTGCCAGCAGTGGAGGGTGGAGAAACAATGAGCAGTTCTTC	CASSGGWRNNEQFF
TRBV10-1	TRBJ2-3	few	TRBD1	TGCGCCAGCAGTGACCAGGGGGCAGATACGCAGTATTTT	CASSDQGADTQYF
TRBV29-1	TRBJ2-7	-	-	TGCAGCGTTGAATTGTGGGATGGCGAGCAGTACTTC	CSVELWDGEQYF
TRBV7-9	TRBJ1-1	few	-	TGTGCCAGCAGCTTAGTTGGGGGAAGCATGGGCGCTTTCTTT	CASSLVGGSMGAFF
TRBV28	TRBJ2-2	many	-	TGTGCCAGCAGTGGAATACAGGTTCCCGGGGAGCTGTTTTTT	CASSGIQVPGELFF
TRBV7-3	TRBJ1-1	many	TRBD1	TGTGCCAGCAGCCCGGGACAGACGAACACTGAAGCTTTCTTT	CASSPGQTNTEAFF
TRBV27	TRBJ2-2	-	-	TGTGCCAGCATTTACTCCGGGGAGCTGTTTTTT	CASIYSGELFF
TRBV29-1	TRBJ2-3	many	-	TGCAGCGTTGAAGATCTGAGGGAGCACCGAAGTGCGACAGATACGCAGTATTTT	CSVEDLREHRSATDTQYF
TRBV5-1	TRBJ2-7	many	TRBD1	TGCGCCAGCAGCTTACAGGGGCTATTGCGCTACGAGCAGTACTTC	CASSLQGLLRYEQYF
TRBV28	TRBJ2-3	-	-	TGTGCCAGCAGTCCATGGCCAGCGGTCGGCACAGATACGCAGTATTTT	CASSPWPAVGTDTQYF
TRBV5-1	TRBJ1-2	-	-	TGCGCCAGCAGCTTAGGACAGCCTAACTATGGCTACACCTTC	CASSLGQPNYGYTF
TRBV20-1	TRBJ2-1	many	TRBD1	TGCAGTGCAGTAGGACTCGGGACAGGGACCAATGAGCAGTTCTTC	CSAVGLGTGTNEQFF
TRBV28	TRBJ1-1	many	TRBD1	TGTGCCAGCACCAACGACAGGGGGCCGACTGAAGCTTTCTTT	CASTNDRGPTEAFF
TRBV10-3	TRBJ2-1	many	TRBD2	TGTGCCATCAAAGCGGAAGGACTAGCGGGATATGAGCAGTTCTTC	CAIKAEGLAGYEQFF
TRBV6-5	TRBJ2-7	many	-	TGTGCCAGCAGTTACGGGCAGACCTACGAGCAGTACTTC	CASSYGQTYEQYF
TRBV27	TRBJ1-2	-	-	TGTGCCAGCAGTTTATCCAGGGTTGGCCTCTATGGCTACACCTTC	CASSLSRVGLYGYTF
TRBV29-1	TRBJ2-2	-	TRBD2	TGCAGCGTTTCACCCAAGGGGAGGGAATACACCGGGGAGCTGTTTTTT	CSVSPKGREYTGELFF
TRBV5-6	TRBJ1-5	many	TRBD1	TGTGCCAGCAGCCTGACAGGGGGCGGACAGCCCCAGCATTTT	CASSLTGGGQPQHF
TRBV7-9	TRBJ1-5	-	-	TGTGCCAGCAGCTTATTCTTAGGGGGGGATTATAGCAATCAGCCCCAGCATTTT	CASSLFLGGDYSNQPQHF
TRBV11-2	TRBJ1-4	few	-	TGTGCCAGCAGCCAATCCGGACCTGGAAAACTGTTTTTT	CASSQSGPGKLFF
TRBV12-3/TRBV12-4	TRBJ2-7	many	TRBD1	TGTGCCAGCTCAATGACAGGGGGCAGTTACGAGCAGTACTTC	CASSMTGGSYEQYF
TRBV11-2	TRBJ1-4	-	-	TGTGCCAGCAGCGTTGACGCTGCCCTTGGGGTGTTTTTT	CASSVDAALGVFF
TRBV27	TRBJ1-4	-	TRBD1	TGTGCCAGCAAAAGGACAGGATATAATGAAAAACTGTTTTTT	CASKRTGYNEKLFF
TRBV3-1	TRBJ1-1	-	-	TGTGCCAGCAGCCAATGGGCAGGGCAGGGCACTGAAGCTTTCTTT	CASSQWAGQGTEAFF
TRBV12-3/TRBV12-4	TRBJ1-2	many	TRBD1	TGTGCCAGCAGTTTAGCCCACAGGGGATGGGGCTACACCTTC	CASSLAHRGWGYTF
TRBV11-2	TRBJ2-1	-	-	TGTGCCAGCAGCTTAGTGAGCGGGCCCCACAATGAGCAGTTCTTC	CASSLVSGPHNEQFF
TRBV7-8	TRBJ2-3	few	TRBD1	TGTGCCAGCAGCCCGCGGGCCGGGACAGCGGCCACAGATACGCAGTATTTT	CASSPRAGTAATDTQYF
TRBV6-6	TRBJ2-1	-	-	TGTGCCAGCAATGAGCAGCACAATGAGCAGTTCTTC	CASNEQHNEQFF
TRBV4-1	TRBJ1-1	few	-	TGCGCCAGCAGCCAATGGACCACAGGGAGCGATAACACTGAAGCTTTCTTT	CASSQWTTGSDNTEAFF